This is a list of T cell receptor beta chains from one sample in a study of cytomegalovirus exposure and HLA in healthy donors. Repertoires were generated with immunoSEQ multiplex PCR, while TCRdb's copy carries only in-frame clones and drops some. The sample contains over 150,000 clones, just under 80% of which appear only once. Sequenced: PBMCs. These receptors were taken from a woman in her forties or fifties in good health and CMV-seropositive. Each CDR3 is given with its conserved first and last residue. A D gene is named only where the DNA matches it firmly. Expanded clones get a size class; other rows say once, few or many, or leave the size out.

d_gene	abundance	v_gene	j_gene	CDR3aa	CDR3nt
NA	NA	TRBV7-9	TRBJ1-3	CASSLVVSGNTIYF	TGTGCCAGCAGCTTAGTAGTGTCTGGAAACACCATATATTTT
NA	NA	TRBV11-2	TRBJ2-2	CASSYTGLNTGELFF	TGTGCCAGCAGCTATACGGGACTCAACACCGGGGAGCTGTTTTTT
TRBD1	NA	TRBV30	TRBJ2-7	CAFTDRGPGGGYF	TGTGCCTTCACGGACAGGGGGCCTGGTGGGGGGTACTTC
NA	NA	TRBV7-2	TRBJ2-3	CASSAYADTQYF	TGTGCCAGCAGCGCCTACGCAGATACGCAGTATTTT
TRBD2	NA	TRBV7-8	TRBJ2-1	CASSLAGLGAYNEQFF	TGTGCCAGCAGCTTAGCGGGACTAGGGGCCTACAATGAGCAGTTCTTC
NA	NA	TRBV5-8	TRBJ1-5	CASRQGGNQPQHF	TGTGCCAGCAGACAGGGCGGCAATCAGCCCCAGCATTTT
TRBD2	few	TRBV5-4	TRBJ2-7	CASSLAGLGMREQYF	TGTGCCAGCAGCTTGGCTGGACTAGGTATGAGGGAGCAGTACTTC
TRBD2	NA	TRBV5-1	TRBJ2-5	CASSLGLADQETQYF	TGCGCCAGCAGCTTGGGACTAGCGGACCAAGAGACCCAGTACTTC
TRBD1	NA	TRBV7-9	TRBJ1-1	CASSLTRQGANIGEAFF	TGTGCCAGCAGCTTAACCCGACAGGGGGCTAATATCGGAGAAGCTTTCTTT
NA	NA	TRBV29-1	TRBJ2-7	CSALRGRVGEQYF	TGCAGCGCTCTGCGGGGGCGCGTTGGCGAGCAGTACTTC
TRBD1	NA	TRBV7-9	TRBJ2-7	CSSSVGQASYEQYF	TGTTCCAGCAGCGTGGGACAGGCTTCCTACGAGCAGTACTTC
TRBD1	NA	TRBV9	TRBJ2-5	CASSVGDRARDQYF	TGTGCCAGCAGCGTAGGGGACAGGGCAAGGGACCAGTACTTC
NA	NA	TRBV19	TRBJ1-3	CASRPSSGNTIYF	TGTGCCAGTAGACCGAGCTCTGGAAACACCATATATTTT
NA	NA	TRBV15	TRBJ2-3	CATSQGQHTDTQYF	TGTGCCACCAGCCAGGGGCAGCACACAGATACGCAGTATTTT
TRBD1	NA	TRBV5-6	TRBJ2-1	CASSQYRDSRHEQFF	TGTGCCAGCAGCCAATACCGGGACAGTAGGCATGAGCAGTTCTTC
NA	once	TRBV5-6	TRBJ1-2	CASSLNTGPSYTF	TGTGCCAGCAGCTTGAACACAGGTCCGAGCTACACCTTC
TRBD1	once	TRBV7-2	TRBJ1-2	CASTYRDRVNYGYTF	TGTGCCAGCACTTACCGGGACAGGGTTAACTATGGCTACACCTTC
NA	NA	TRBV5-6	TRBJ1-4	CASSLNVGLEKLFF	TGTGCCAGCAGCTTGAACGTTGGCCTTGAAAAACTGTTTTTT
TRBD2	NA	TRBV28	TRBJ2-7	CASSFSASGGYEQYF	TGTGCCAGCAGTTTCAGCGCTAGCGGGGGATACGAGCAGTACTTC
NA	NA	TRBV6-5	TRBJ1-3	CASSYGGDPTGNTIYF	TGTGCCAGCAGTTACGGCGGGGATCCCACTGGAAACACCATATATTTT
TRBD1	NA	TRBV29-1	TRBJ2-2	CSVRNGDSLTGELFF	TGCAGCGTTAGGAACGGGGACAGTCTAACCGGGGAGCTGTTTTTT
TRBD2	NA	TRBV7-2	TRBJ2-2	CASSRGRGGTGELFF	TGTGCCAGCAGTAGGGGGCGGGGGGGGACCGGGGAGCTGTTTTTT
TRBD1	NA	TRBV6-5	TRBJ1-2	CASSLNRDRGGYTF	TGTGCCAGCAGTTTAAACCGGGACAGGGGAGGCTACACCTTC
TRBD2	once	TRBV30	TRBJ2-1	CAWSYGLAGREQFF	TGTGCCTGGAGTTACGGACTAGCGGGACGTGAGCAGTTCTTC
NA	NA	TRBV5-6	TRBJ2-5	CASSLISGKEQTQYF	TGTGCCAGCAGCTTGATTTCGGGGAAAGAACAGACCCAGTACTTC
TRBD2	NA	TRBV19	TRBJ2-1	CASSIPGLGYEQFF	TGTGCCAGCAGTATTCCGGGACTAGGCTATGAGCAGTTCTTC
NA	NA	TRBV19	TRBJ1-1	CASSQAAGVNTEAFF	TGTGCCAGTAGTCAGGCCGCAGGCGTGAACACTGAAGCTTTCTTT
NA	few	TRBV28	TRBJ2-1	CVLMRQGGNEQFF	TGTGTTTTAATGAGGCAGGGGGGCAATGAGCAGTTCTTC
NA	NA	TRBV9	TRBJ1-1	CASSVGGGGNTEAFF	TGTGCCAGCAGCGTAGGCGGGGGAGGGAACACTGAAGCTTTCTTT
TRBD2	NA	TRBV7-6	TRBJ2-7	CASSLQGTSGKYEQYF	TGTGCCAGCAGTTTACAGGGGACTAGCGGGAAGTACGAGCAGTACTTC
NA	few	TRBV5-1	TRBJ1-3	CASSSSPGTGNTIYF	TGCGCCAGCAGCTCTTCCCCAGGAACGGGAAACACCATATATTTT
TRBD2	once	TRBV18	TRBJ2-7	CASSPPSGSLGEQYF	TGTGCCAGCTCACCACCTAGCGGGAGTTTGGGCGAGCAGTACTTC
NA	NA	TRBV4-3	TRBJ2-3	CASSQPGPPDTQYF	TGCGCCAGCAGCCAACCAGGGCCCCCAGATACGCAGTATTTT
NA	NA	TRBV10-3	TRBJ1-1	CAISGLRGNTEAFF	TGTGCCATCAGTGGTTTAAGAGGGAACACTGAAGCTTTCTTT
TRBD1	few	TRBV7-3	TRBJ1-1	CASSSAGQGTEAFF	TGTGCCAGCAGCTCGGCGGGACAGGGTACTGAAGCTTTCTTT
NA	NA	TRBV18	TRBJ1-1	CASSPGAHTEAFF	TGTGCCAGCTCACCAGGGGCTCACACTGAAGCTTTCTTT
TRBD2	NA	TRBV4-3	TRBJ2-6	CASSQALAGAPSGANVLTF	TGCGCCAGCAGCCAAGCTCTAGCGGGGGCCCCCTCTGGGGCCAACGTCCTGACTTTC
NA	NA	TRBV4-3	TRBJ1-2	CASSQDLGQARGYTF	TGCGCCAGCAGCCAAGATCTCGGCCAGGCAAGGGGCTACACCTTC
TRBD1	NA	TRBV5-1	TRBJ1-1	CASRKGQGPMNTEAFF	TGCGCCAGCAGGAAAGGACAGGGACCCATGAACACTGAAGCTTTCTTT
NA	NA	TRBV9	TRBJ1-2	CASSADYYGYTF	TGTGCCAGCAGCGCAGACTACTATGGCTACACCTTC
TRBD1	NA	TRBV7-2	TRBJ1-3	CASSPGTVSGNTIYF	TGTGCCAGCAGCCCCGGGACAGTCTCTGGAAACACCATATATTTT
TRBD1	NA	TRBV6-6	TRBJ1-1	CASSYRTGGATEALF	TGTGCCAGCAGTTACCGGACAGGGGGAGCCACTGAAGCTCTCTTT
TRBD1	once	TRBV10-3	TRBJ2-1	CAISVGQGYGDEQFF	TGTGCCATCAGTGTTGGACAGGGCTATGGGGATGAGCAGTTCTTC
NA	NA	TRBV6-6	TRBJ2-2	CASSASGTPGELFF	TGTGCCAGCAGTGCCTCAGGGACACCCGGGGAGCTGTTTTTT
TRBD1	NA	TRBV7-9	TRBJ1-3	CASSLGQGGNTIYF	TGTGCCAGCAGCCTTGGACAGGGAGGGAACACCATATATTTT
TRBD1	once	TRBV27	TRBJ1-1	CASSLSDRIDTEAFF	TGTGCCAGCAGTTTATCGGACAGGATCGACACTGAAGCTTTCTTT
NA	NA	TRBV7-9	TRBJ1-2	CASSLAQSDGYTF	TGTGCCAGCAGCTTAGCGCAATCGGATGGCTACACCTTC
TRBD2	few	TRBV7-8	TRBJ2-1	CASSLGGAGGYNEQFF	TGTGCCAGCAGCTTAGGGGGTGCGGGGGGATACAATGAGCAGTTCTTC
TRBD2	NA	TRBV19	TRBJ2-4	CASSIFFGTSSPMIQYF	TGTGCCAGTAGTATTTTTTTTGGGACTAGCAGCCCAATGATTCAGTACTTC
NA	few	TRBV27	TRBJ2-7	CASSRPGTLSYEQYF	TGTGCCAGCAGCCGCCCCGGGACACTTTCTTACGAGCAGTACTTC